The 11 T cell receptor beta chains presented below share a single source sample, sequenced in a study of tissue T cells after allogeneic stem cell transplantation. TCRdb's table, derived via immunoSEQ multiplex PCR, lists solely in-frame clones and lacks some. Of some 5,800 clones detected, approximately 58% appear once; the ten largest clones hold 21%. The sample in question was tissue from the jejunum, obtained at autopsy. The receptors here all came from a male donor at least 60 years old with lung cancer.

Judged by abundance, this clone is large. The chain joins TRBV6-6 to TRBJ2-1, with D possibly TRBD1 on 6 matching bases. V lost 6 bases, J lost 0 bases, and 15 bases lay in between. This CDR3 comprises 16 residues. Germline CDR1 and CDR2: MNHNY and SVGAGI (reference sequence). Here the CDR3 DNA reads TGTGCCAGCAGGCCTGCAGGGGCTAGCTCCTACAATGAGCAGTTCTTC. This sequence encodes CASRPAGASSYNEQFF.

This sequence joins TRBV3-1 (or the pseudogene TRBV3-2) and TRBJ1-1; 7 bases map to TRBD1. V was pared by 0 bases and J by 0 bases, with 10 bases of the junction left unmatched. Germline V gene lookup returns CDR1 LGHDT and CDR2 YNNKEL (reference sequence). This CDR3 has 18 residues. The CDR3 DNA reads TGTGCCAGCAGCCAAGACCCAGGGGGGGGAACGATGAACACTGAAGCTTTCTTT. This sequence encodes CASSQDPGGGTMNTEAFF.

In its sample, this clone was seen a few times. The chain's CDR3 is CAWSHSRGPRYGYTF. The CDR3 DNA reads as TGTGCCTGGAGTCATTCCAGGGGGCCCCGATATGGCTACACCTTC. The chain uses TRBV30 and TRBJ1-2; 8 nucleotides agree with TRBD1. This CDR3 comprises 15 residues. V lost 2 bases to trimming and J lost 5 bases; unmatched junction nucleotides: 10. CDR1 is GTSNPN, CDR2 SVGIG, per germline (reference sequence).

V usage is TRBV14 and J usage is TRBJ2-7, with 9 positions matching TRBD2. The CDR3 length is 16 residues. V shed 1 base, J shed 7 bases, and the junction held 11 bases outside the gene matches. The germline V gene encodes CDR1 SGHDN and CDR2 FVKESK. CDR3 in amino acids: CASSQGGSGRGGEQYF. In DNA form, the CDR3 reads TGTGCCAGCAGCCAAGGAGGTAGCGGGAGAGGTGGGGAGCAGTACTTC.

V and J are TRBV6-2 or TRBV6-3 and TRBJ2-5, with 10 bases that match TRBD1. This CDR3 is 13 amino acids long. Germline lookup yields CDR1 MNHEY and CDR2 SVGEGT. V trimming: 6 bases; J trimming: 8 bases; junction bases outside the gene matches: 6. CDR3 DNA: TGTGCCAGCAGCTCCGGGACAGGGGCCACCCAGTACTTC. Translated: CASSSGTGATQYF.

The rearrangement joins TRBV6-6 to TRBJ1-5; no clear D. Trimming stripped 2 bases from V and 5 bases from J, with 4 bases between. The germline V gene encodes CDR1 MNHNY and CDR2 SVGAGI (reference sequence). The CDR3 loop spans 12 amino acids. CDR3 region: CASSYEYQPQHF. CDR3 in DNA: TGTGCCAGCAGTTACGAATATCAGCCCCAGCATTTT.

This rearrangement joins TRBV24-1 to TRBJ2-5, with 13 bases lining up with TRBD2. Germline CDR1 and CDR2: KGHDR and SFDVKD. The CDR3 covers 17 residues. V lost 3 bases and J lost 4; bases outside the gene matches: 7. CDR3 amino acids: CATSDVLAGGPGETQYF. The CDR3 nucleotides are TGTGCCACCAGTGATGTACTAGCGGGAGGGCCTGGAGAGACCCAGTACTTC.

The chain links TRBV19 to TRBJ2-1; possibly TRBD1 for D (6 bases). With 4 bases removed from V and 6 bases from J, the gap between germline ends came to 13 bases. CDR1 is LNHDA and CDR2 is SQIVND in the germline V gene (reference sequence). The CDR3 loop spans 14 amino acids. The CDR3 region is CASSSRGRFNEQFF. In DNA form, the CDR3 reads TGTGCCAGTAGTAGCAGGGGACGGTTCAATGAGCAGTTCTTC.

The CDR3 nucleotides read TGTGCCAGCAGCTTGAGGACTAGCCCGTATAATGCAGATACGCAGTATTTT. Its protein product is CASSLRTSPYNADTQYF. This chain joins TRBV5-4 and TRBJ2-3; TRBD2 matches at 8 bases. J gave up 4 bases and V 1 base, and 11 bases lay outside the gene matches. Germline V gene lookup returns CDR1 SGHNT and CDR2 YYREEE (reference sequence). The CDR3 spans 17 residues.

The chain uses TRBV4-3 and TRBJ2-3; D call uncertain. V was trimmed by 0 bases and J by 8 bases, leaving 12 bases between them. This CDR3 is built from 14 residues. Germline V gene lookup returns CDR1 LGHNA and CDR2 YSLEER. The CDR3 loop is CASSQETSAGTQYF. CDR3 sequence (DNA): TGCGCCAGCAGCCAAGAAACCTCAGCAGGTACGCAGTATTTT.

This clone was detected a few times. The chain links TRBV30 to TRBJ2-5; D gene unclear. Between the trimmed V and J ends, which lost 1 base and 5 bases, there was a span of 5 bases. This CDR3 has 11 residues. Germline V gene sequence: CDR1 GTSNPN, CDR2 SVGIG (reference sequence). The CDR3: CAWSALETQYF. The CDR3 DNA reads as TGTGCCTGGAGTGCCTTGGAGACCCAGTACTTC.